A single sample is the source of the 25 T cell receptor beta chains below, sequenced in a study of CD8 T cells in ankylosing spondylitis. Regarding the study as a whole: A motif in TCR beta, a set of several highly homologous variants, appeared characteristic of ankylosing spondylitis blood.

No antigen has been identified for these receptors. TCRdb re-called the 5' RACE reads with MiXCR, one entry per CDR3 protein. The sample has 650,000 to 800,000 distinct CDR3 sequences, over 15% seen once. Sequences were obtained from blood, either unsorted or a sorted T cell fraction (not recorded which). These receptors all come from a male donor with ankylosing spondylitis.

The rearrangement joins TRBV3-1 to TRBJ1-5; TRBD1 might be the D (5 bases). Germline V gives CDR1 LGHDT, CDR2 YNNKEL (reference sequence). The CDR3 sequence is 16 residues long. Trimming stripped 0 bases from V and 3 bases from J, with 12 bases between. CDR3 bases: TGTGCCAGCAGCCAAGATCTGGAGACAGACAATCAGCCCCAGCATTTT. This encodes CASSQDLETDNQPQHF.

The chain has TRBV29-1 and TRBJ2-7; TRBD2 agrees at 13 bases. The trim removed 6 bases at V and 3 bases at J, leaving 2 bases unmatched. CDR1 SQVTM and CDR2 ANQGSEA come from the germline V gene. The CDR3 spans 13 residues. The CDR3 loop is CSVRTSGGYEQYF. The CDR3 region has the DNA TGCAGCGTGAGGACTAGCGGGGGCTACGAGCAGTACTTC.

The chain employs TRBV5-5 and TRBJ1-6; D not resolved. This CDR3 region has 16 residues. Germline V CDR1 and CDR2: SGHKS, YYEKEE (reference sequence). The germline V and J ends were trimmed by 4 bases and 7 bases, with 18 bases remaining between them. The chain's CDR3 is CASSPQRNSGNSPLHF. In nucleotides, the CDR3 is TGTGCCAGCAGCCCGCAACGGAACTCTGGAAATTCACCCCTCCACTTT.

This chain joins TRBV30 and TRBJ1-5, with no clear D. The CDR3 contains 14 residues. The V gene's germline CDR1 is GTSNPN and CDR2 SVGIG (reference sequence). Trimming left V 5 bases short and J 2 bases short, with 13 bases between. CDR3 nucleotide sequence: TGTGCCTGGGGACGGCCTTGGGGCAATCAGCCCCAGCATTTT. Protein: CAWGRPWGNQPQHF.

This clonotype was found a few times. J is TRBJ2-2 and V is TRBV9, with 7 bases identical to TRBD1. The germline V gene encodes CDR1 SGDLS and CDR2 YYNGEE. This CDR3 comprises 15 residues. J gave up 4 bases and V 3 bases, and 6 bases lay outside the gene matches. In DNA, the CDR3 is TGTGCCAGCAGCGCCGACAGGGTGTTCACCGGGGAGCTGTTTTTT. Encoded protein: CASSADRVFTGELFF.

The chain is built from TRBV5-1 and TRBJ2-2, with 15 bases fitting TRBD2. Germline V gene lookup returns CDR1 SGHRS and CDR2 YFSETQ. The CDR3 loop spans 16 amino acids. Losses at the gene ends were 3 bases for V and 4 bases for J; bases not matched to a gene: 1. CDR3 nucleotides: TGCGCCAGCAGCTGGGGACTAGCGGGGGGCACCGGGGAGCTGTTTTTT. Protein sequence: CASSWGLAGGTGELFF. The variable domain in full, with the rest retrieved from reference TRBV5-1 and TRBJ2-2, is KAGVTQTPRYLIKTRGQQVTLSCSPISGHRSVSWYQQTPGQGLQFLFEYFSETQRNKGNFPGRFSGRQFSNSRSEMNVSTLELGDSALYLCASSWGLAGGTGELFFGEGSRLTVL.

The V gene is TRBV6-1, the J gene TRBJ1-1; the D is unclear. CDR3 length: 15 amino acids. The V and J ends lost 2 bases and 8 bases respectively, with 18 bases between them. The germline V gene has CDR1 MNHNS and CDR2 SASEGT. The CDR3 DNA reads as TGTGCCAGCAGTGAATCGGGTCGTCCAGTCTCAGAAGCTTTCTTT. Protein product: CASSESGRPVSEAFF.

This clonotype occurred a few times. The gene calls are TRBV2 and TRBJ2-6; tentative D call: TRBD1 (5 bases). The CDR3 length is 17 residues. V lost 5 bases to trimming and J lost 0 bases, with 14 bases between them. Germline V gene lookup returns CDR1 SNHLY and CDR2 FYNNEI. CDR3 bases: TGTGCCAGCAGTAAACAGGAGAGACCCTCTGGGGCCAACGTCCTGACTTTC. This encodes CASSKQERPSGANVLTF.

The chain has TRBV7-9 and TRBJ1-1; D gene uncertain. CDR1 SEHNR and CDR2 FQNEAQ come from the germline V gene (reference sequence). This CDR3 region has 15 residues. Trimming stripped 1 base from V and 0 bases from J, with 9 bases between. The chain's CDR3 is CASSLDAPVNTEAFF. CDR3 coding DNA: TGTGCCAGCAGCTTAGATGCACCAGTGAACACTGAAGCTTTCTTT. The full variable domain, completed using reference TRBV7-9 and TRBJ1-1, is DTGVSQNPRHKITKRGQNVTFRCDPISEHNRLYWYRQTLGQGPEFLTYFQNEAQLEKSRLLSDRFSAERPKGSFSTLEIQRTEQGDSAMYLCASSLDAPVNTEAFFGQGTRLTVV.

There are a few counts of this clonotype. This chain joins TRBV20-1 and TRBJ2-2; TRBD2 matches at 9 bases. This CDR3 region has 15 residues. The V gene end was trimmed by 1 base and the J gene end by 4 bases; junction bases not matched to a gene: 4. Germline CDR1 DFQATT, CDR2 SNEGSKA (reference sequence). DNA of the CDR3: TGCAGTGCTAGAGCGGCGGGAGGGCTCACCGGGGAGCTGTTTTTT. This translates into CSARAAGGLTGELFF.

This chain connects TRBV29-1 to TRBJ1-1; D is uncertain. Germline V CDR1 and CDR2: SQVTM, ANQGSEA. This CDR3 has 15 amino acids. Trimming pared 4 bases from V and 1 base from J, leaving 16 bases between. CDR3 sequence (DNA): TGCAGCGTTGTGCCCTCGGACCGAACGAACACTGAAGCTTTCTTT. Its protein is CSVVPSDRTNTEAFF. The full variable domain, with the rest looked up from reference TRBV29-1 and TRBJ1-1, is SAVISQKPSRDICQRGTSLTIQCQVDSQVTMMFWYRQQPGQSLTLIATANQGSEATYESGFVIDKFPISRPNLTFSTLTVSNMSPEDSSIYLCSVVPSDRTNTEAFFGQGTRLTVV.

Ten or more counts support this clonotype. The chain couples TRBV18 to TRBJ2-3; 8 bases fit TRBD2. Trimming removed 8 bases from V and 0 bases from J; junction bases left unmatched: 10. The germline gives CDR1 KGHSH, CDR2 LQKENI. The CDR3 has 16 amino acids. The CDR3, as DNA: TGTGCCAGCAGCCGTACTAGCGGAGGGAGCACAGATACGCAGTATTTT. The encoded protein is CASSRTSGGSTDTQYF.

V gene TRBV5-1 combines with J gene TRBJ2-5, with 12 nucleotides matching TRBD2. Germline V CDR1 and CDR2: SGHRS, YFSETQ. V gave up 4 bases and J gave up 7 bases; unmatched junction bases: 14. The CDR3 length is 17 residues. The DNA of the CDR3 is TGCGCCAGCAGCATCTACCCTAGCGGGGGGGCCGTTGTGACCCAGTACTTC. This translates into CASSIYPSGGAVVTQYF.

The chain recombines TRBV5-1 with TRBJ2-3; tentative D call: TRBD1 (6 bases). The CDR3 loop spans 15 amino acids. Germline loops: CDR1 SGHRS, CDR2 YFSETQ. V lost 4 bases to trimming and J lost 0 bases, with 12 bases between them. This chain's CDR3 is CASSNGQSSTDTQYF. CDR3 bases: TGCGCCAGCAGCAACGGACAGTCTAGCACAGATACGCAGTATTTT. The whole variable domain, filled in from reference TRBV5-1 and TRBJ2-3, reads KAGVTQTPRYLIKTRGQQVTLSCSPISGHRSVSWYQQTPGQGLQFLFEYFSETQRNKGNFPGRFSGRQFSNSRSEMNVSTLELGDSALYLCASSNGQSSTDTQYFGPGTRLTVL.

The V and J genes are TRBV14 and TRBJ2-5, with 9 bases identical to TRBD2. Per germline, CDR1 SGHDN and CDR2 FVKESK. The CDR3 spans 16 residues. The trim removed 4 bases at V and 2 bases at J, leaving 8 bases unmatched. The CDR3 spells CASSLHLAGVQETQYF. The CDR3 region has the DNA TGTGCCAGCAGCCTACACTTAGCGGGAGTTCAAGAGACCCAGTACTTC. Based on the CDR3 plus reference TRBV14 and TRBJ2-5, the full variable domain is EAGVTQFPSHSVIEKGQTVTLRCDPISGHDNLYWYRRVMGKEIKFLLHFVKESKQDESGMPNNRFLAERTGGTYSTLKVQPAELEDSGVYFCASSLHLAGVQETQYFGPGTRLLVL.

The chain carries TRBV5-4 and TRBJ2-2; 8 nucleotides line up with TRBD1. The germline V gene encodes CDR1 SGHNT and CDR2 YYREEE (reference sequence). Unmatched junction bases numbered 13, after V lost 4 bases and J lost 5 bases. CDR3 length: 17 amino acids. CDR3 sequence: CASSPLGQGAGTGELFF. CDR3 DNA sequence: TGTGCCAGCAGCCCACTCGGACAGGGAGCAGGGACCGGGGAGCTGTTTTTT.

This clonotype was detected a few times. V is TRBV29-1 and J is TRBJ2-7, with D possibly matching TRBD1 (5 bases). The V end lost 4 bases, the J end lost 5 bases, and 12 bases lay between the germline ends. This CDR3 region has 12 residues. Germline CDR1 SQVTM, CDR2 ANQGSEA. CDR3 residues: CSVVARADEQYF. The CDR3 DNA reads TGCAGCGTTGTGGCCAGGGCAGACGAGCAGTACTTC.

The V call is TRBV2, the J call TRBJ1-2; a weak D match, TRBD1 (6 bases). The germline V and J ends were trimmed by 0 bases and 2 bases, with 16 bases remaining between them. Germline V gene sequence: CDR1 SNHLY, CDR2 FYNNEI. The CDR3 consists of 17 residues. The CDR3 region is CASSEAALWTDNYGYTF. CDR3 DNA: TGTGCCAGCAGTGAAGCGGCCTTATGGACAGACAACTATGGCTACACCTTC.

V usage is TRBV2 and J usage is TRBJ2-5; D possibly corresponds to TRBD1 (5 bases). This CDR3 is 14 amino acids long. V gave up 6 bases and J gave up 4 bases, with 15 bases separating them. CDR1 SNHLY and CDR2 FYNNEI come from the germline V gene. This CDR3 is CASRRGWSGETQYF. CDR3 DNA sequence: TGTGCCAGCAGAAGGGGTTGGAGTGGAGAGACCCAGTACTTC.

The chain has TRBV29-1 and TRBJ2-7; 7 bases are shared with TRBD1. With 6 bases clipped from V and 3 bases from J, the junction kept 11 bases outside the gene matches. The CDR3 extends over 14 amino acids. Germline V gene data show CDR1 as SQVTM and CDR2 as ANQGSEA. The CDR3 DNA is TGCAGCGTCACGAGGGGGCAGGGAAACTACGAGCAGTACTTC. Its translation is CSVTRGQGNYEQYF.

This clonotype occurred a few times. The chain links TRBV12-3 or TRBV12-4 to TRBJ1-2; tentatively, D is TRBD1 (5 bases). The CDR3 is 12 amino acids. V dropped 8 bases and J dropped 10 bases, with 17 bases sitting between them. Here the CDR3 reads CASRGTRGNYTF. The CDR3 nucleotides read TGTGCCAGCCGAGGGACCCGCGGTAACTACACCTTC.

CDR3: CASSRGGSGGAYEQYF. In DNA form, the CDR3 reads TGTGCCAGCAGCCGGGGAGGTAGCGGGGGGGCCTACGAGCAGTACTTC. This chain links TRBV4-2 with TRBJ2-7; 11 bases align to TRBD2. V gave up 4 bases and J gave up 2 bases; unmatched junction bases: 7. This CDR3 contains 16 residues. Germline CDR1 LGHNA, CDR2 YNFKEQ.

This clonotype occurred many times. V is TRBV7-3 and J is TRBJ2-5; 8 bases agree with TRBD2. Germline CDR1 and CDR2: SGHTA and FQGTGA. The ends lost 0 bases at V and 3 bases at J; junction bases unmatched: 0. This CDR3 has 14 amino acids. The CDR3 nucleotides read TGTGCCAGCAGCTTAACCGGGGGGGAAGAGACCCAGTACTTC. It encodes CASSLTGGEETQYF.

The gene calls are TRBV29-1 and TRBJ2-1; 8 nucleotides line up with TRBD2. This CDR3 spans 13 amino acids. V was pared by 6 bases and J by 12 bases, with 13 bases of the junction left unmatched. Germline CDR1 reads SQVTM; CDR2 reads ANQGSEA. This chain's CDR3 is CSVDTLGTRGQFF. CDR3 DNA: TGCAGCGTAGACACTTTGGGGACTAGGGGGCAGTTCTTC.

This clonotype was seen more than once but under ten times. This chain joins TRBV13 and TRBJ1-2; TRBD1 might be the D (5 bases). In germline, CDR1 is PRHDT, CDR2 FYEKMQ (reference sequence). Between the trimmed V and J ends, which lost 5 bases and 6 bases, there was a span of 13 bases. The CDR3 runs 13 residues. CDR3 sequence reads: CASSTGTVDGYTF. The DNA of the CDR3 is TGTGCCAGCAGCACCGGGACGGTAGATGGCTACACCTTC.